This TCR beta chain was sequenced during a study of a mutant IDH1 vaccine in newly diagnosed glioma. Study-wide findings and caveats: 93.3% of patients showed vaccine-induced immune responses across multiple MHC alleles. Seemingly, top peripheral T cell clonotype changes bore no relation to pseudoprogression.

Note on this clone: Its antigen is currently unknown.

The method was immunoSEQ multiplex PCR; TCRdb's version includes in-frame clones alone and lacks a portion of them. The sample has 56,000 or so clones, roughly 78% seen once. Time point here: week 5, during vaccination. It was 300 ug of mutant IDH1 20-mer peptide that made up each vaccine dose, given with topical imiquimod. Donor diagnoses consisted of new WHO grade 3 or 4 IDH1-mutant, ATRX-lost astrocytomas. With 6 bases removed from V and 8 bases from J, the gap between germline ends came to 4 bases. The CDR3 is made up of 10 amino acids. CDR1 and CDR2 from the germline V gene are SNHLY and FYNNEI. Sequencing was performed on PBMCs, taken from a glioma patient whose treatment included an IDH1 peptide vaccine. The TCR comes from a woman in her 40s with glioma. This sequence joins TRBV2 and TRBJ1-4; D remains ambiguous. CDR3 sequence reads: CASRDEKLFF. The CDR3 bases are TGTGCCAGCAGGGACGAAAAACTGTTTTTT. Together with reference TRBV2 and TRBJ1-4, the CDR3 gives the full variable domain: EPEVTQTPSHQVTQMGQEVILRCVPISNHLYFYWYRQILGQKVEFLVSFYNNEISEKSEIFDDQFSVERPDGSNFTLKIRSTKLEDSAMYFCASRDEKLFFGSGTQLSVL.